A selection of T cell receptor beta chains follows, all from one sample in a study of identical twins. TCRdb used MiXCR to reprocess the 5' RACE reads, holding one entry per CDR3 protein. The sample shows 1.5 million to 2 million distinct CDR3 sequences, roughly 35% of them seen only once. The sample comprised cord blood. These receptors came from a newborn girl in good health. The conserved cysteine and the conserved F or W are not part of the CDR3 here.

v_call cdr3_aa
TRBV4-2 ASSQTWGQF
TRBV20-1 SAPQGWGEKLF
TRBV7-9 ASSSIAASTDTQY
TRBV20-1 SAGVPSGSSYNEQF
TRBV21-1 ASSARGRSTDTQY
TRBV29-1 SVCFNSYEQY
TRBV10-3 AISESGQGFEKLF
TRBV6-1 ASSEDRVRRSSYEQY
TRBV5-1 ASSLPGTDTQY
TRBV10-1 ASSDGGPEPLH
TRBV4-2 ASSQDQSYEQY
TRBV2 ASIGLRYNEQY
TRBV12-3/TRBV12-4 ASSSGTSGGVRVTEQY
TRBV7-6 ASSLGAALSNEKLF
TRBV20-1 SARVSGRIYNEQF
TRBV3-1 ASSLMTEKLF
TRBV20-1 SAPTKGRWWYNEQY
TRBV6-5 ASSYSTLAGGYEQY
TRBV15 ATSREGKPEQF
TRBV3-1 ASSPGTGDVYGYT
TRBV6-2/TRBV6-3 ASSYSYEYEQY
TRBV7-2 ASSLVWDRGGNQPQH